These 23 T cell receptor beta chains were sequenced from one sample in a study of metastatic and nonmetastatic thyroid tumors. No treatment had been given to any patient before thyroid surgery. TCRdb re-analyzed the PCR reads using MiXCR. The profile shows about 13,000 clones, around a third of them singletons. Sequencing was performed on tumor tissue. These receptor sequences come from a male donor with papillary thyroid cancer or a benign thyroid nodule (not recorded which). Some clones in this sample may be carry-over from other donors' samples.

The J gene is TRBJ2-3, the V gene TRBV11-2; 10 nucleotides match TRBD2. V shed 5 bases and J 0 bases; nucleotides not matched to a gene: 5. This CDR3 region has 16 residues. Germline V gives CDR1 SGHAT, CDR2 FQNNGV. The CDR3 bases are TGTGCCAGCAGCCTCCTAGCGGGAGCTAGCACAGATACGCAGTATTTT. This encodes CASSLLAGASTDTQYF.

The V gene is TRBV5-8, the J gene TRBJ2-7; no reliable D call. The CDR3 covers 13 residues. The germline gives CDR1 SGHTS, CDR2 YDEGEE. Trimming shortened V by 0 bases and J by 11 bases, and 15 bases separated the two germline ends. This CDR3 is CASSLGADQQEYF. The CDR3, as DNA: TGTGCCAGCAGCTTGGGTGCAGACCAGCAAGAGTACTTC.

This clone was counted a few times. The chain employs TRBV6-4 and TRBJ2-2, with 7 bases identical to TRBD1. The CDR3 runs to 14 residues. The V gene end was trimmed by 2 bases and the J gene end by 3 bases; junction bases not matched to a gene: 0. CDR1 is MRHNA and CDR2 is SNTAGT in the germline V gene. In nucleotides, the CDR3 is TGTGCCAGCAGTGACAGGGGGCACACCGGGGAGCTGTTTTTT. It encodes CASSDRGHTGELFF.

CDR3 coding DNA: TGTGCCAGCAGCCAAGATCGAGCGAGGATGGTGCGACTAGACAATGAGCAGTTCTTC. This translates into CASSQDRARMVRLDNEQFF. V is TRBV3-1 and J is TRBJ2-1, with TRBD2 as a possible D gene (6 bases). Trimming shortened V by 0 bases and J by 5 bases, and 23 bases separated the two germline ends. Germline CDR1 and CDR2: LGHDT and YNNKEL (reference sequence). This CDR3 region has 19 residues.

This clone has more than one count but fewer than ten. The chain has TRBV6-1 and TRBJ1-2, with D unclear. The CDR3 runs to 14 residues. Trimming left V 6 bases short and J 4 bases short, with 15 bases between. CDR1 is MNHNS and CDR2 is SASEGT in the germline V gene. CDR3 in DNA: TGTGCCAGCAGCCCCCCCTCCGGGATCTATGGCTACACCTTC. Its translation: CASSPPSGIYGYTF.

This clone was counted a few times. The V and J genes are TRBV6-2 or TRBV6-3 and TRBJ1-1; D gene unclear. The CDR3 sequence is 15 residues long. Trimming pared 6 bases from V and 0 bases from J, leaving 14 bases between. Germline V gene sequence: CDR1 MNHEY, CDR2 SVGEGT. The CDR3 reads CASRASRVMNTEAFF. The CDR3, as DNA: TGTGCCAGCAGAGCTTCCAGAGTCATGAACACTGAAGCTTTCTTT.

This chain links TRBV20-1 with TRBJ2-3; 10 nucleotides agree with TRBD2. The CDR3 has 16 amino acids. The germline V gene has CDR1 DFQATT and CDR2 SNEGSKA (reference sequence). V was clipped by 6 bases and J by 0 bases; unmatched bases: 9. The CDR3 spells CSAERGGLDSTDTQYF. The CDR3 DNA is TGCAGTGCGGAGCGGGGGGGCTTAGATAGCACAGATACGCAGTATTTT.

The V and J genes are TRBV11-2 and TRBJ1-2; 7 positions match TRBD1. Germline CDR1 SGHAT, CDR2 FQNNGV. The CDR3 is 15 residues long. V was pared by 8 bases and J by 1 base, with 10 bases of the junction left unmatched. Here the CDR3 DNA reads TGTGCCAGCCGATTCGGGACAGAAATTAACTATGGCTACACCTTC. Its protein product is CASRFGTEINYGYTF.

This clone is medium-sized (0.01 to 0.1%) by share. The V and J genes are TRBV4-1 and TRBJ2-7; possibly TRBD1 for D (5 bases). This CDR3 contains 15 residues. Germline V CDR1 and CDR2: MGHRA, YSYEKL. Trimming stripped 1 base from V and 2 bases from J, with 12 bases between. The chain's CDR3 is CASSQVETAPYEQYF. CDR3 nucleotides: TGCGCCAGCAGCCAAGTTGAGACAGCCCCCTACGAGCAGTACTTC.

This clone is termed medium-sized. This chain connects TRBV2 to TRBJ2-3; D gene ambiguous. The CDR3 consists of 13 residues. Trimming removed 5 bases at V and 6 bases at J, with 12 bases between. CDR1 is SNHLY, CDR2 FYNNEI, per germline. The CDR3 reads CASSPQGVDTQYF. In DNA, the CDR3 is TGTGCCAGCAGTCCCCAAGGTGTGGATACGCAGTATTTT. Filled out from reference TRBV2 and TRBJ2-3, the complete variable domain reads EPEVTQTPSHQVTQMGQEVILRCVPISNHLYFYWYRQILGQKVEFLVSFYNNEISEKSEIFDDQFSVERPDGSNFTLKIRSTKLEDSAMYFCASSPQGVDTQYFGPGTRLTVL.

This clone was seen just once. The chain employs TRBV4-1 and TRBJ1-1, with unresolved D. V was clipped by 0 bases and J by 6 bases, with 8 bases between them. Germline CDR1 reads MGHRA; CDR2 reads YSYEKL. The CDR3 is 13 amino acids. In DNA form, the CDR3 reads TGCGCCAGCAGCCAAGAGGGTGGAGCTGAAGCTTTCTTT. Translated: CASSQEGGAEAFF.

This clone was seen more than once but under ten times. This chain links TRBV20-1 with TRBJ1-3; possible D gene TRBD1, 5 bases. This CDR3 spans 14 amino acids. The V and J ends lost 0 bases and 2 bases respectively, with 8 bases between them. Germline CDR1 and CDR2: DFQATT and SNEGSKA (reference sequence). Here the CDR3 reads CSARDQGAGNTIYF. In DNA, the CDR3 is TGCAGTGCTAGAGATCAGGGAGCTGGAAACACCATATATTTT.

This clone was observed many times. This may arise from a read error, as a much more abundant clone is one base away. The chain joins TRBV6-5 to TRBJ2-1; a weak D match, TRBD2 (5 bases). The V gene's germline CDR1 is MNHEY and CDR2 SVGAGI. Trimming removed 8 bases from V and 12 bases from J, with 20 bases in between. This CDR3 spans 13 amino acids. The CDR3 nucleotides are TGTGCCAGCGGTGACTCCGGCCGGGGAAGGCAGTTCTTC. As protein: CASGDSGRGRQFF.

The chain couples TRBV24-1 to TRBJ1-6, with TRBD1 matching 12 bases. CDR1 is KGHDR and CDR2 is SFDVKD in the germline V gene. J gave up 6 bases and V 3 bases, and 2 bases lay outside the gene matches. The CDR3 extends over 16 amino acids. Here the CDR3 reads CATSDGTGGRNSPLHF. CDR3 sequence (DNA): TGTGCCACCAGTGATGGGACAGGGGGCCGTAATTCACCCCTCCACTTT.

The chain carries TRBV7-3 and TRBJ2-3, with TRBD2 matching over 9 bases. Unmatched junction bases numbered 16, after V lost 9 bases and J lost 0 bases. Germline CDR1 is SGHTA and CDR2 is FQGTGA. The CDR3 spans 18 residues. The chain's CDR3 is CASSMDYSGSRSTDTQYF. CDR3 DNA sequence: TGTGCCAGTAGTATGGATTATAGCGGGAGTAGGAGCACAGATACGCAGTATTTT. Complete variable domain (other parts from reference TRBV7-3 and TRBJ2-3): GAGVSQTPSNKVTEKGKYVELRCDPISGHTALYWYRQSLGQGPEFLIYFQGTGAADDSGLPNDRFFAVRPEGSVSTLKIQRTERGDSAVYLCASSMDYSGSRSTDTQYFGPGTRLTVL.

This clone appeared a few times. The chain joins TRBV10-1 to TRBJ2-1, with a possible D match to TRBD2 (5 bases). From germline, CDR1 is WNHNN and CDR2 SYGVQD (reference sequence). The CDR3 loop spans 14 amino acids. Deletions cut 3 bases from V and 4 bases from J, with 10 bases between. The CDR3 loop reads CASSDLLGYNEQFF. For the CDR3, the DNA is TGCGCCAGCAGTGATTTACTAGGATACAATGAGCAGTTCTTC.

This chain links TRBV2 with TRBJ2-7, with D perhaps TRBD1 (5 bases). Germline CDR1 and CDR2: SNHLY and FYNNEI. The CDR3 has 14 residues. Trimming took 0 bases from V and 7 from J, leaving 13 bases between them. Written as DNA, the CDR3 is TGTGCCAGCAGTGAAGCGCAGTCGACAGCTGAGCAGTACTTC. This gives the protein CASSEAQSTAEQYF.

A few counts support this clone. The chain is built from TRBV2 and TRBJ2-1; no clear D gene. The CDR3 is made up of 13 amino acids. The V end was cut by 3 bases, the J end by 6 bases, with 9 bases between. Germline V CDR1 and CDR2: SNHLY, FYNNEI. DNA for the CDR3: TGTGCCAGCAGTGACGGGCAGTCCAATGAGCAGTTCTTC. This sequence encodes CASSDGQSNEQFF.

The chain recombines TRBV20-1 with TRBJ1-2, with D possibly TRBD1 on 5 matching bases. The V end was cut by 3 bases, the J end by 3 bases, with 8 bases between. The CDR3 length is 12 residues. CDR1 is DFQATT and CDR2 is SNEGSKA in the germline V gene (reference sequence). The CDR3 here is CSARGGDYGYTF. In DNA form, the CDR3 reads TGCAGTGCTAGGGGGGGGGACTATGGCTACACCTTC.

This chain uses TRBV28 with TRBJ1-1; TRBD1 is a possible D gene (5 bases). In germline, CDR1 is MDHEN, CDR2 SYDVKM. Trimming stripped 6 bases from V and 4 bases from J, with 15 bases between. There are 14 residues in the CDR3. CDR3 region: CASRYRSRVTEAFF. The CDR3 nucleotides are TGTGCCAGCAGGTACAGGTCGAGAGTCACTGAAGCTTTCTTT.

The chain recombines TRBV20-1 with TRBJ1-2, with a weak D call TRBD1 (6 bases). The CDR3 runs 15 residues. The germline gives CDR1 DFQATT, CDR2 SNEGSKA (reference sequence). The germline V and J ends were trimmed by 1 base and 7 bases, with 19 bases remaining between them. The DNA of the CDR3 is TGCAGTGCTAGAGGCGGAAGAACAGGGCAAAGTGGCTACACCTTC. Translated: CSARGGRTGQSGYTF.

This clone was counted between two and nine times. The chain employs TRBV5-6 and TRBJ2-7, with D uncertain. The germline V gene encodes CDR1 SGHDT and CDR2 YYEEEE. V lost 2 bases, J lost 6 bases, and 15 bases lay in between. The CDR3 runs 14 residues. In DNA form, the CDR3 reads TGTGCCAGCAGCTTTTGGTGGAAGTTCGGCGAGCAGTACTTC. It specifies CASSFWWKFGEQYF.

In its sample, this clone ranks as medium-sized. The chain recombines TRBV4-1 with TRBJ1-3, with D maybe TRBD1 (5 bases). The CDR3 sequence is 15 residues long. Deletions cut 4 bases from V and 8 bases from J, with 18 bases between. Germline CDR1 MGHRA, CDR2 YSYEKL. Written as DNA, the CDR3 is TGCGCCAGCAGCCTTTCCCCCGGGGGATTATACACCATATATTTT. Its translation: CASSLSPGGLYTIYF.